The clone carrying this T cell receptor beta chain was recorded many times. Its antigen is not known. Patients underwent thyroid surgery, and none had received any treatment before it. The V end lost 7 bases, the J end lost 0 bases, and 7 bases lay between the germline ends. The CDR3 is made up of 14 amino acids. CDR1 is LNHDA, CDR2 SQIVND, per germline (reference sequence). This record comes from a study of metastatic and nonmetastatic thyroid tumors. TCRdb re-processed the PCR reads through MiXCR. The sample has 30,000 to 50,000 clones; approximately 17% are singletons. General study findings and limits: A significant increase in TCR beta diversity was reportedly seen in malignant thyroid tumors relative to benign nodules, in blood and tumor.

Sequenced input: tumor tissue. The sequence was collected from a female donor with papillary thyroid cancer or a benign thyroid nodule (not recorded which). Some clones in this sample may be carry-over from other donors' samples. V gene TRBV19 combines with J gene TRBJ1-6; no clear D gene. Here the CDR3 reads CASTISSYNSPLHF. Written as DNA, the CDR3 is TGTGCCAGTACGATCAGCTCCTATAATTCACCCCTCCACTTT.